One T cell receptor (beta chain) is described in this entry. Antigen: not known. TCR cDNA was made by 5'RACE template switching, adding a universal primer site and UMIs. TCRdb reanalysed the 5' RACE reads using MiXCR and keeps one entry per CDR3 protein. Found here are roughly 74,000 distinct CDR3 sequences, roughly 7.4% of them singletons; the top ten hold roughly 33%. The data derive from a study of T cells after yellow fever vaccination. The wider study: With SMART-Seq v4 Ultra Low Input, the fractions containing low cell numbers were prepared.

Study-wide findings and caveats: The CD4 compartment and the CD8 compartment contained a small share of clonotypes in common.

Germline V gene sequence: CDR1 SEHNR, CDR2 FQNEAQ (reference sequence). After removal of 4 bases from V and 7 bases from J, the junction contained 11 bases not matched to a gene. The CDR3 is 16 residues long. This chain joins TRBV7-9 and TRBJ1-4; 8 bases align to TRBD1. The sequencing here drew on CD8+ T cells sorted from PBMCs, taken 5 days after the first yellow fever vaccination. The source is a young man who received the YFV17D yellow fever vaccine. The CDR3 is CASSSYDRGGGEKLFF. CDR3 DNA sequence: TGTGCCAGCAGCTCGTACGACAGGGGCGGGGGTGAAAAACTGTTTTTT.